This T cell receptor beta chain originates from a study of cytomegalovirus exposure and HLA in healthy donors. Germline V CDR1 and CDR2: MDHEN, SYDVKM. Trimming removed 2 bases from V and 3 bases from J, with 11 bases in between. CDR3 size: 14 residues. PCR used 60 Vbeta primers and 13 Jbeta primers. Produced via immunoSEQ multiplex PCR; TCRdb's table is partial and in-frame only. The sample table includes approximately 110,000 clones. As concerns this clone: Other DNA sequences in the same sample also yield this CDR3.

This chain uses TRBV28 with TRBJ2-7; D may be TRBD2 (7 bases). The sequenced sample consisted of PBMCs. The sequence derives from a young man in good health and CMV-seronegative. The CDR3: CASSLGGANYEQYF. The DNA for the CDR3 is TGTGCCAGCAGTTTAGGGGGGGCGAACTACGAGCAGTACTTC.